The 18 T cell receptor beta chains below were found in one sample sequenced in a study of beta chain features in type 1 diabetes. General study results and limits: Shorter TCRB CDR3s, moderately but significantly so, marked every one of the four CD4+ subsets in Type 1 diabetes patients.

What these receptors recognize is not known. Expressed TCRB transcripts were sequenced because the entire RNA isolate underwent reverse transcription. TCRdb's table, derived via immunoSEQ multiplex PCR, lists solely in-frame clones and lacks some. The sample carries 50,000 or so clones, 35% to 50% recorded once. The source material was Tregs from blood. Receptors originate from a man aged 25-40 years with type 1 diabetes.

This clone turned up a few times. CDR3 amino acids: CASSSPDSFDYGYTF. In DNA, the CDR3 is TGTGCCAGCAGCTCCCCTGACTCGTTTGACTATGGCTACACCTTC. J is TRBJ1-2 and V is TRBV13, with no clear D. Trimming pared 4 bases from V and 3 bases from J, leaving 15 bases between. Germline lookup yields CDR1 PRHDT and CDR2 FYEKMQ (reference sequence). The CDR3 length is 15 residues. The full variable domain, its missing parts supplied by reference TRBV13 and TRBJ1-2, is AAGVIQSPRHLIKEKRETATLKCYPIPRHDTVYWYQQGPGQDPQFLISFYEKMQSDKGSIPDRFSAQQFSDYHSELNMSSLELGDSALYFCASSSPDSFDYGYTFGSGTRLTVV.

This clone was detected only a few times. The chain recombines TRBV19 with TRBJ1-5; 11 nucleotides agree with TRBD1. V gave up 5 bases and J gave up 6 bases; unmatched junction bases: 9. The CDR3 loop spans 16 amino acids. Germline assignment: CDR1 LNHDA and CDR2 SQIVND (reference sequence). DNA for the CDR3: TGTGCCAGTAGTGCACCGGGACAGGGGGAGGTTCAGCCCCAGCATTTT. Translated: CASSAPGQGEVQPQHF. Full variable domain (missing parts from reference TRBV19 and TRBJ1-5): DGGITQSPKYLFRKEGQNVTLSCEQNLNHDAMYWYRQDPGQGLRLIYYSQIVNDFQKGDIAEGYSVSREKKESFPLTVTSAQKNPTAFYLCASSAPGQGEVQPQHFGDGTRLSIL.

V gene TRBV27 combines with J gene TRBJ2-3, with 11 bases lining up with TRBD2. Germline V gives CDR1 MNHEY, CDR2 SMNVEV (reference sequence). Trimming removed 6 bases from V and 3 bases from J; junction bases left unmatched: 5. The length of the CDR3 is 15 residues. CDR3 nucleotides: TGTGCCAGCAGCCCCCTAGCGGGAGGAACAGATACGCAGTATTTT. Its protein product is CASSPLAGGTDTQYF.

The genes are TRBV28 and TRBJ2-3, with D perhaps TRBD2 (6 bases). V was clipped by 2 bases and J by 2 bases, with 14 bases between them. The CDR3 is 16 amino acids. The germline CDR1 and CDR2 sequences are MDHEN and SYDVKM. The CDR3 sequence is CASSLGSGADTDTQYF. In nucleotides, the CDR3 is TGTGCCAGCAGTTTAGGTAGCGGCGCCGACACAGATACGCAGTATTTT.

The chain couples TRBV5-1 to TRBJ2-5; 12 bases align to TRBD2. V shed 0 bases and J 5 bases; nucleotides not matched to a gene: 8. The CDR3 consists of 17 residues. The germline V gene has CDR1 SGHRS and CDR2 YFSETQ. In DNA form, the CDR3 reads TGCGCCAGCAGCTTGGGACTAGCGGGAGTATCGTCGGAGACCCAGTACTTC. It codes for CASSLGLAGVSSETQYF.

The CDR3 nucleotides are TGTGCCGCCGGGACTAGCGGGACGGTCGGGGAGCTGTTTTTT. It specifies CAAGTSGTVGELFF. V and J are TRBV4-2 and TRBJ2-2, with TRBD2 matching over 13 bases. CDR3 length: 14 residues. The V and J ends lost 11 bases and 7 bases, in that order; junction bases with no gene match: 7. The germline V gene encodes CDR1 LGHNA and CDR2 YNFKEQ.

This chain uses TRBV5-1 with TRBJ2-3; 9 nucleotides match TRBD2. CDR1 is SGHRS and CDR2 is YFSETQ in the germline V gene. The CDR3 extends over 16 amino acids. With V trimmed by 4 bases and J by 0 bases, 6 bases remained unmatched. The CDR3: CASSLGLAVSTDTQYF. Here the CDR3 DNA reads TGCGCCAGCAGCCTGGGACTAGCAGTCAGCACAGATACGCAGTATTTT.

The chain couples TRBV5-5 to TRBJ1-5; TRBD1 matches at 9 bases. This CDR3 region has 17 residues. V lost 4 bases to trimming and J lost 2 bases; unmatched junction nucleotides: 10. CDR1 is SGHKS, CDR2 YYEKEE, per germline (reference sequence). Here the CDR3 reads CASSKGQGFGGNQPQHF. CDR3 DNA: TGTGCCAGCAGCAAGGGACAGGGTTTTGGGGGCAATCAGCCCCAGCATTTT.

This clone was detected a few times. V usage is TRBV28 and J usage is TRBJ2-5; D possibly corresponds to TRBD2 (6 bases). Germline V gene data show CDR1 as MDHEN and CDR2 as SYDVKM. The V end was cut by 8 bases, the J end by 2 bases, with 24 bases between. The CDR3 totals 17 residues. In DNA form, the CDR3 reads TGTGCCAGCTCCCTCCGGAGGGCCCCATCTCCTCAAGAGACCCAGTACTTC. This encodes CASSLRRAPSPQETQYF.

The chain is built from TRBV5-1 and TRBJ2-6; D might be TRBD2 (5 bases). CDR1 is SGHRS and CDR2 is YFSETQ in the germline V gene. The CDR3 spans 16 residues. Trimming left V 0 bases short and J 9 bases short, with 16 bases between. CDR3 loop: CASSLGQLEPGNVLTF. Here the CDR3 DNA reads TGCGCCAGCAGCTTGGGTCAACTAGAGCCAGGCAACGTCCTGACTTTC.

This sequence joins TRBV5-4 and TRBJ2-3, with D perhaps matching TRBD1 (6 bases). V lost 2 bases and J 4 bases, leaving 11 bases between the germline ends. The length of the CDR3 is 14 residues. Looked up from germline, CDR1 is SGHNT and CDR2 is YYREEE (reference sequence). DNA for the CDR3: TGTGCCAGCAGCTTACAGGGTTGGGCAGATACGCAGTATTTT. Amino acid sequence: CASSLQGWADTQYF.

The CDR3 DNA is TGTGCCAGCAGTCCGGGTAGCTTCTACGAGCAGTACTTC. It encodes CASSPGSFYEQYF. The gene calls are TRBV6-6 and TRBJ2-5; the D is unclear. TRBJ2-7 matches the DNA end more closely, so the J call is doubtful. The CDR3 has 13 amino acids. The germline gives CDR1 MNHNY, CDR2 SVGAGI (reference sequence).

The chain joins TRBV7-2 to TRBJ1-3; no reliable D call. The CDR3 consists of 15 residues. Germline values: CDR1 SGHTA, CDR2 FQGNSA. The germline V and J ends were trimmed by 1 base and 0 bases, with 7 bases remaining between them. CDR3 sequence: CASSLGPRSGNTIYF. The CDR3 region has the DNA TGTGCCAGCAGCTTAGGGCCTCGCTCTGGAAACACCATATATTTT.

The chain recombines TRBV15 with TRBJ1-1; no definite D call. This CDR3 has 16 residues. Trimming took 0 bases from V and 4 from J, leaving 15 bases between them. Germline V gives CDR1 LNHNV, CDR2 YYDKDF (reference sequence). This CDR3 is CATSRDSPSRGTEAFF. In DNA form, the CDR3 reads TGTGCCACCAGCAGAGACTCACCCAGCCGAGGCACTGAAGCTTTCTTT.

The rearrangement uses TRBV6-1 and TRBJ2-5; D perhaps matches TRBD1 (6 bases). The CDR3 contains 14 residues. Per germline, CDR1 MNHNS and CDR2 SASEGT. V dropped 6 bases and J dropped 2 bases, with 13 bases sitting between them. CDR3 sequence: CASRKDRQQETQYF. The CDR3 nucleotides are TGTGCCAGCAGGAAAGACAGGCAACAAGAGACCCAGTACTTC.

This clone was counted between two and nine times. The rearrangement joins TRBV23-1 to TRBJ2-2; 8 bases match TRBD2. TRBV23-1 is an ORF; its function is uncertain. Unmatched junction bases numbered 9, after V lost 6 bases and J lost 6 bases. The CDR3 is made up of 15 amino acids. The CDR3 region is CASRPPGLGAGELFF. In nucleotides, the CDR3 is TGCGCCAGCAGACCACCGGGACTAGGGGCCGGGGAGCTGTTTTTT.

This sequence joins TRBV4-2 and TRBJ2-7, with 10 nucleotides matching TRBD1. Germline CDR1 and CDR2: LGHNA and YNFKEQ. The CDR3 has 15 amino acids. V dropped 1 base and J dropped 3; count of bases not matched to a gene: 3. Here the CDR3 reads CASSQGGTGVYEQYF. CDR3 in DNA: TGTGCCAGCAGCCAAGGCGGGACAGGGGTCTACGAGCAGTACTTC.

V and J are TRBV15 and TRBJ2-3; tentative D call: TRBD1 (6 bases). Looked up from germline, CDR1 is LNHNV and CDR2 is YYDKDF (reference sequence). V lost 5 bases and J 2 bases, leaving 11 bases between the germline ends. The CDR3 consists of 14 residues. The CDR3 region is CATSLDRFTDTQYF. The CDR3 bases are TGTGCCACCAGCCTAGACAGGTTCACAGATACGCAGTATTTT.